A selection of T cell receptor beta chains follows, all from one sample in a study of shared clonotypes between healthy human individuals. Data came from immunoSEQ multiplex PCR; TCRdb stores just in-frame clones and leaves some out. Found here are roughly 2 million clones, approximately 96% of them singletons; the top ten hold 0.1% to 0.15%. The specimen sequenced was naive CD4+ T cells sorted from blood. These receptor sequences come from a man aged 18 to 29 in good health. CDR3s include the opening cysteine and the closing phenylalanine or tryptophan. A D gene is named only where the DNA matches it firmly. Not all rows give a size; the values are once, few, many and, for expanded clones, a class.

abundance: -; j_gene: TRBJ1-2; d_gene: TRBD1; v_gene: TRBV30; CDR3aa: CAWRVQGWYGYTF; CDR3nt: TGTGCCTGGAGGGTACAGGGGTGGTATGGCTACACCTTC
abundance: -; j_gene: TRBJ2-3; d_gene: -; v_gene: TRBV10-3; CDR3aa: CAISPGSTDTQYF; CDR3nt: TGTGCCATCAGCCCAGGGAGCACAGATACGCAGTATTTT
abundance: -; j_gene: TRBJ2-1; d_gene: -; v_gene: TRBV18; CDR3aa: CASSPPIEEQQFF; CDR3nt: TGTGCCAGCTCACCACCGATTGAGGAACAGCAGTTCTTC
abundance: -; j_gene: TRBJ2-1; d_gene: TRBD2; v_gene: TRBV5-1; CDR3aa: CASSRLASYNEQFF; CDR3nt: TGCGCCAGCTCCCGACTAGCGTCCTACAATGAGCAGTTCTTC
abundance: -; j_gene: TRBJ2-5; d_gene: -; v_gene: TRBV7-9; CDR3aa: CASSRRQDQETQYF; CDR3nt: TGTGCCAGCAGTCGAAGACAGGACCAAGAGACCCAGTACTTC
abundance: -; j_gene: TRBJ2-2; d_gene: TRBD1; v_gene: TRBV30; CDR3aa: CAWKTGLNTGELFF; CDR3nt: TGTGCCTGGAAGACAGGGCTGAACACCGGGGAGCTGTTTTTT
abundance: -; j_gene: TRBJ2-5; d_gene: -; v_gene: TRBV28; CDR3aa: CATFKTVQETQYF; CDR3nt: TGTGCCACCTTTAAGACAGTTCAAGAGACCCAGTACTTC
abundance: -; j_gene: TRBJ1-2; d_gene: TRBD1; v_gene: TRBV27; CDR3aa: CASSPTGGRGYTF; CDR3nt: TGTGCCAGCAGTCCCACAGGGGGCCGTGGCTACACCTTC
abundance: -; j_gene: TRBJ2-1; d_gene: TRBD2; v_gene: TRBV6-6; CDR3aa: CASSSRLAGANEQFF; CDR3nt: TGTGCCAGCAGTTCACGACTAGCGGGAGCAAATGAGCAGTTCTTC
abundance: -; j_gene: TRBJ2-5; d_gene: TRBD2; v_gene: TRBV7-9; CDR3aa: CASSRGLAGQETQYF; CDR3nt: TGTGCCAGCAGCCGAGGACTAGCGGGGCAAGAGACCCAGTACTTC
abundance: -; j_gene: TRBJ2-7; d_gene: -; v_gene: TRBV5-1; CDR3aa: CASSSAYEQYF; CDR3nt: TGCGCCAGCAGTTCTGCCTACGAGCAGTACTTC
abundance: -; j_gene: TRBJ2-3; d_gene: -; v_gene: TRBV7-2; CDR3aa: CASSLVYADTQYF; CDR3nt: TGTGCCAGCAGCTTAGTGTACGCGGATACGCAGTATTTT
abundance: -; j_gene: TRBJ2-3; d_gene: -; v_gene: TRBV10-3; CDR3aa: CAVKLGGGMDTQYF; CDR3nt: TGTGCCGTTAAACTGGGAGGGGGAATGGATACGCAGTATTTT
abundance: -; j_gene: TRBJ1-2; d_gene: -; v_gene: TRBV12-5; CDR3aa: CASGLGGQPKNYGYTF; CDR3nt: TGTGCTAGTGGTTTGGGGGGACAACCCAAGAACTATGGCTACACCTTC
abundance: once; j_gene: TRBJ2-7; d_gene: TRBD2; v_gene: TRBV2; CDR3aa: CASSFLAGGPYYEQYF; CDR3nt: TGTGCCAGCAGTTTTCTAGCGGGAGGGCCGTACTACGAGCAGTACTTC
abundance: -; j_gene: TRBJ2-1; d_gene: TRBD2; v_gene: TRBV5-1; CDR3aa: CASGPGLATNEQFF; CDR3nt: TGCGCCAGCGGTCCGGGACTAGCAACCAATGAGCAGTTCTTC
abundance: -; j_gene: TRBJ2-2; d_gene: TRBD2; v_gene: TRBV7-2; CDR3aa: CASSRLAGFTGELFF; CDR3nt: TGTGCCAGCAGCCGACTAGCGGGATTCACCGGGGAGCTGTTTTTT
abundance: few; j_gene: TRBJ1-6; d_gene: TRBD1; v_gene: TRBV5-4; CDR3aa: CASSLGQGLFSPLHF; CDR3nt: TGTGCCAGCAGCTTGGGACAGGGACTCTTTTCACCCCTCCACTTT
abundance: once; j_gene: TRBJ1-2; d_gene: -; v_gene: TRBV9; CDR3aa: CASSVGDSHNYGYTF; CDR3nt: TGTGCCAGCAGCGTAGGCGACAGCCATAACTATGGCTACACCTTC
abundance: -; j_gene: TRBJ1-6; d_gene: TRBD1; v_gene: TRBV18; CDR3aa: CASSLLQGDHNSPLHF; CDR3nt: TGTGCCAGCTCACTATTACAGGGGGATCATAATTCACCCCTCCACTTT
abundance: -; j_gene: TRBJ1-5; d_gene: -; v_gene: TRBV15; CDR3aa: CATSRDRMVASNQPQHF; CDR3nt: TGTGCCACCAGCAGAGATCGAATGGTGGCGAGTAATCAGCCCCAGCATTTT
abundance: -; j_gene: TRBJ1-1; d_gene: -; v_gene: TRBV2; CDR3aa: CASSEETGNTEAFF; CDR3nt: TGTGCCAGCAGTGAAGAGACAGGGAACACTGAAGCTTTCTTT
abundance: once; j_gene: TRBJ1-2; d_gene: -; v_gene: TRBV4-3; CDR3aa: CASSQEKTNYGYTF; CDR3nt: TGCGCCAGCAGCCAAGAAAAGACTAACTATGGCTACACCTTC
abundance: -; j_gene: TRBJ1-2; d_gene: TRBD1; v_gene: TRBV12-5; CDR3aa: CASGTGQPYGYTF; CDR3nt: TGTGCTAGTGGCACGGGACAGCCCTATGGCTACACCTTC
abundance: -; j_gene: TRBJ2-5; d_gene: -; v_gene: TRBV5-1; CDR3aa: CASSPSGKETQYF; CDR3nt: TGCGCCAGCAGCCCCTCGGGGAAAGAGACCCAGTACTTC
abundance: -; j_gene: TRBJ2-4; d_gene: -; v_gene: TRBV4-1; CDR3aa: CASSQERQSNIQYF; CDR3nt: TGCGCCAGCAGCCAAGAGAGGCAGTCAAACATTCAGTACTTC
abundance: -; j_gene: TRBJ1-2; d_gene: TRBD1; v_gene: TRBV7-8; CDR3aa: CASSYPGTGGLHGYTF; CDR3nt: TGTGCCAGCAGCTACCCAGGGACAGGGGGCCTTCATGGCTACACCTTC
abundance: -; j_gene: TRBJ1-2; d_gene: -; v_gene: TRBV6-6; CDR3aa: CASSYDTDRYGYTF; CDR3nt: TGTGCCAGCAGTTACGACACGGACCGGTATGGCTACACCTTC
abundance: -; j_gene: TRBJ2-7; d_gene: TRBD1; v_gene: TRBV18; CDR3aa: CASSPAGTGGSEQYF; CDR3nt: TGTGCCAGCTCACCAGCCGGGACAGGGGGGAGCGAGCAGTACTTC
abundance: -; j_gene: TRBJ2-1; d_gene: -; v_gene: TRBV29-1; CDR3aa: CSVGGRSYNEQFF; CDR3nt: TGCAGCGTTGGGGGTAGGTCCTACAATGAGCAGTTCTTC
abundance: -; j_gene: TRBJ2-5; d_gene: TRBD1; v_gene: TRBV19; CDR3aa: CASSIGDRFQETQYF; CDR3nt: TGTGCCAGTAGTATTGGGGACAGATTCCAAGAGACCCAGTACTTC
abundance: -; j_gene: TRBJ1-2; d_gene: -; v_gene: TRBV28; CDR3aa: CASSRLGGRGYTF; CDR3nt: TGTGCCAGCAGCCGCCTAGGGGGGCGCGGCTACACCTTC
abundance: -; j_gene: TRBJ2-1; d_gene: -; v_gene: TRBV7-2; CDR3aa: CASSLAFTKSYNEQFF; CDR3nt: TGTGCCAGCAGCTTAGCGTTCACTAAATCCTACAATGAGCAGTTCTTC
abundance: -; j_gene: TRBJ2-3; d_gene: TRBD2; v_gene: TRBV30; CDR3aa: CAWGVSRTSNPADTQYF; CDR3nt: TGTGCCTGGGGAGTGTCTCGGACTAGCAACCCCGCAGATACGCAGTATTTT
abundance: -; j_gene: TRBJ2-7; d_gene: -; v_gene: TRBV27; CDR3aa: CASRDRALGGEQYF; CDR3nt: TGTGCCAGCAGGGACCGGGCCCTTGGGGGGGAGCAGTACTTC
abundance: -; j_gene: TRBJ1-5; d_gene: TRBD1; v_gene: TRBV5-6; CDR3aa: CASSLFDRDSNQPQHF; CDR3nt: TGTGCCAGCAGCTTGTTTGACAGGGATAGCAATCAGCCCCAGCATTTT
abundance: -; j_gene: TRBJ2-5; d_gene: TRBD1; v_gene: TRBV28; CDR3aa: CASSWGQVQETQYF; CDR3nt: TGTGCCAGCAGTTGGGGACAGGTACAAGAGACCCAGTACTTC
abundance: -; j_gene: TRBJ2-7; d_gene: TRBD1; v_gene: TRBV11-2; CDR3aa: CASSLDGTGPPPYEQYF; CDR3nt: TGTGCCAGCAGCTTAGATGGGACAGGGCCACCTCCCTACGAGCAGTACTTC
abundance: -; j_gene: TRBJ2-7; d_gene: -; v_gene: TRBV21-1; CDR3aa: CASSKWVQNSYEQYF; CDR3nt: TGTGCCAGCAGCAAGTGGGTACAGAACTCCTACGAGCAGTACTTC
abundance: -; j_gene: TRBJ2-1; d_gene: TRBD2; v_gene: TRBV5-1; CDR3aa: CASSLGPSGNNEQFF; CDR3nt: TGCGCCAGCAGCTTGGGGCCTAGCGGAAACAATGAGCAGTTCTTC
abundance: -; j_gene: TRBJ2-3; d_gene: TRBD2; v_gene: TRBV25-1; CDR3aa: CASTPTRTSGSVPDTQYF; CDR3nt: TGTGCCAGCACCCCAACAAGGACTAGCGGGAGCGTCCCAGATACGCAGTATTTT
abundance: -; j_gene: TRBJ1-2; d_gene: -; v_gene: TRBV21-1; CDR3aa: CASSKGAVHHSLRCGYTF; CDR3nt: TGTGCCAGCAGCAAAGGTGCAGTCCACCACTCCCTTCGGTGTGGCTACACCTTC
abundance: once; j_gene: TRBJ1-3; d_gene: -; v_gene: TRBV6-6; CDR3aa: CASSYSMASGNTIYF; CDR3nt: TGTGCCAGCAGTTACTCAATGGCCTCTGGAAACACCATATATTTT
abundance: -; j_gene: TRBJ2-3; d_gene: -; v_gene: TRBV7-6; CDR3aa: CASSRTPSTDTQYF; CDR3nt: TGTGCCAGCAGCCGGACCCCTAGCACAGATACGCAGTATTTT
abundance: -; j_gene: TRBJ2-5; d_gene: -; v_gene: TRBV30; CDR3aa: CAWSVGVQETQYF; CDR3nt: TGTGCCTGGAGTGTCGGGGTCCAAGAGACCCAGTACTTC
abundance: -; j_gene: TRBJ1-1; d_gene: -; v_gene: TRBV5-1; CDR3aa: CASSSLGTEAFF; CDR3nt: TGCGCCAGCAGCTCTCTGGGCACTGAAGCTTTCTTT
abundance: -; j_gene: TRBJ1-5; d_gene: TRBD1; v_gene: TRBV18; CDR3aa: CASSPMDRDNQPQHF; CDR3nt: TGTGCCAGCTCACCGATGGACAGGGACAATCAGCCCCAGCATTTT
abundance: -; j_gene: TRBJ2-2; d_gene: -; v_gene: TRBV7-2; CDR3aa: CASSLQVNTGELFF; CDR3nt: TGTGCCAGCAGCTTACAGGTCAACACCGGGGAGCTGTTTTTT